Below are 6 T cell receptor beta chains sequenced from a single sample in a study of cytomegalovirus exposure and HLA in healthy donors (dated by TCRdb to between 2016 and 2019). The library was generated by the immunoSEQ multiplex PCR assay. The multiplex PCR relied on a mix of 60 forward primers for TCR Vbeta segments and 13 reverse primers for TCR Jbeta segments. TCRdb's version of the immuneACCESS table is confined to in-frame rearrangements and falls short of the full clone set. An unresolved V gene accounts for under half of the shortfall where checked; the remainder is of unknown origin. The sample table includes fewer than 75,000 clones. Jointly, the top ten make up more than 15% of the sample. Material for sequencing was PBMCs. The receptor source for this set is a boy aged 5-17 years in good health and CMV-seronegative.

The CDR3 region is CAWENSLNTEAFF. CDR3 coding DNA: TGTGCCTGGGAAAACAGCCTGAACACTGAAGCTTTCTTT. The chain uses TRBV30 and TRBJ1-1; no reliable D call. CDR1 and CDR2 (germline): GTSNPN, SVGIG (reference sequence). The CDR3 sequence is 13 residues long. V was shortened by 5 bases and J by 0 bases, with 10 bases between the two germline ends.

The CDR3 coding sequence is TGTGCCAGCAGCTTCCCCGGGACTGTCACCGGGGAGCTGTTTTTT. Protein: CASSFPGTVTGELFF. The chain is built from TRBV5-6 and TRBJ2-2; D might be TRBD2 (6 bases). The CDR3 sequence is 15 residues long. Germline CDR1 reads SGHDT; CDR2 reads YYEEEE. The V gene lost 2 bases and the J gene lost 4 bases, with 12 bases spanning the gap. Combining the CDR3 with reference TRBV5-6 and TRBJ2-2 gives the whole variable domain DAGVTQSPTHLIKTRGQQVTLRCSPKSGHDTVSWYQQALGQGPQFIFQYYEEEERQRGNFPDRFSGHQFPNYSSELNVNALLLGDSALYLCASSFPGTVTGELFFGEGSRLTVL.

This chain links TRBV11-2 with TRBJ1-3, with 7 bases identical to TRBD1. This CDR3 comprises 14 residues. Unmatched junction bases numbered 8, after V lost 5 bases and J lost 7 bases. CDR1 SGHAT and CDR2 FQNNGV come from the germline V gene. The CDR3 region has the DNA TGTGCCAGCAGCCGAGACAGGGAGTTCAACACCATATATTTT. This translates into CASSRDREFNTIYF.

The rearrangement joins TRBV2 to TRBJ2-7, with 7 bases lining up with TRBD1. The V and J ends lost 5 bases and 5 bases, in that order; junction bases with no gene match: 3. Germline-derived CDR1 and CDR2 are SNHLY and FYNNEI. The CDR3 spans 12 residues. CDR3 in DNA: TGTGCCAGCAGTTCGCAGGGGGACGAGCAGTACTTC. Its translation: CASSSQGDEQYF. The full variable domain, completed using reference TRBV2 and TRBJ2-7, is EPEVTQTPSHQVTQMGQEVILRCVPISNHLYFYWYRQILGQKVEFLVSFYNNEISEKSEIFDDQFSVERPDGSNFTLKIRSTKLEDSAMYFCASSSQGDEQYFGPGTRLTVT.

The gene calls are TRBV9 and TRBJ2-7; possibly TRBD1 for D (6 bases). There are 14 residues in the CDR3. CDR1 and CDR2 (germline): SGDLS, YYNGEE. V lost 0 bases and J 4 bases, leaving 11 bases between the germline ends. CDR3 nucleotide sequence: TGTGCCAGCAGCGTAGGACAGGATGAGTACGAGCAGTACTTC. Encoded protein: CASSVGQDEYEQYF.

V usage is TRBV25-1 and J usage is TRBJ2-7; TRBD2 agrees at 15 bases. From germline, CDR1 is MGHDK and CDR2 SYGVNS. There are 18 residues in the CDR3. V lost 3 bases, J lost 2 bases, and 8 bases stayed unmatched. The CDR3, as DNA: TGTGCCAGCAGTGACCCCGGGACTAGCGGGAGGCCAACCTACGAGCAGTACTTC. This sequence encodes CASSDPGTSGRPTYEQYF.